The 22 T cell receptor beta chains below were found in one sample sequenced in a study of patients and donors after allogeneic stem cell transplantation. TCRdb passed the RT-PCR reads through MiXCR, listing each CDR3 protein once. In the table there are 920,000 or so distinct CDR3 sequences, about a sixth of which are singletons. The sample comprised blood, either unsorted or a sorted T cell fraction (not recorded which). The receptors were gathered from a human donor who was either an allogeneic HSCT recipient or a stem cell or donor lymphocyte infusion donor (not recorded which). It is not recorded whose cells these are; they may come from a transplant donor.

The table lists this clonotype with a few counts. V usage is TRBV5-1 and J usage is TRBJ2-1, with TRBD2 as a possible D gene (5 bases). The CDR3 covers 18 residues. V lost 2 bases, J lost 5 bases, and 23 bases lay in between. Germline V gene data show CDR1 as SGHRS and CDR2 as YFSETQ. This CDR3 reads CASSFPTLTTGKNNEQFF. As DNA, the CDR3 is TGCGCCAGCAGCTTCCCCACCCTAACAACCGGGAAAAACAATGAGCAGTTCTTC.

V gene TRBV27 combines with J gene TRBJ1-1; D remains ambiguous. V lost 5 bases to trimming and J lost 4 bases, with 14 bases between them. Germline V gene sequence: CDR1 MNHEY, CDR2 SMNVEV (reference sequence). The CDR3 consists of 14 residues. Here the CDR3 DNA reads TGTGCCAGCAGTCAATTCGACGGAATCACTGAAGCTTTCTTT. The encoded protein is CASSQFDGITEAFF.

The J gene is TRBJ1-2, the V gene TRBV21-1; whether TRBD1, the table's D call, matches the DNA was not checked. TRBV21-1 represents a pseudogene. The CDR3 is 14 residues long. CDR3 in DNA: TGTGCCAGCAGCAGGGTCGGAGGGGCGCTTGGCTACACCTTC. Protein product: CASSRVGGALGYTF.

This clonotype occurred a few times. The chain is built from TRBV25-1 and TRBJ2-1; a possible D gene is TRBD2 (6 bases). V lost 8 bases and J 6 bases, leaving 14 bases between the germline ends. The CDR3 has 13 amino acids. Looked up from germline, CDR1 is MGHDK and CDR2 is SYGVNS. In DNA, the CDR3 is TGTGCCAGCGGGGGAAGGGGAGGCAATGAGCAGTTCTTC. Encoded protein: CASGGRGGNEQFF.

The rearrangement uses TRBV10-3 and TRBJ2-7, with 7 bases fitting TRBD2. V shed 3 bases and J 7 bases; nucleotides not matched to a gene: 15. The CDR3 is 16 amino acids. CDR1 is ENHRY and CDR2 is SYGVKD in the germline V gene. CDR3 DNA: TGTGCCATCAGTGACCCGACAGCGCGCCCCGGGGGGGAGCAGTACTTC. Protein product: CAISDPTARPGGEQYF.

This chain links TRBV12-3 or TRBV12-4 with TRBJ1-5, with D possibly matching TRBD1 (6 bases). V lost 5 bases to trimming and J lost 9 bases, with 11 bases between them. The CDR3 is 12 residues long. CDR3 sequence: CASSPGTPPQHF. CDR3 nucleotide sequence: TGTGCCAGCAGTCCCGGGACACCGCCCCAGCATTTT.

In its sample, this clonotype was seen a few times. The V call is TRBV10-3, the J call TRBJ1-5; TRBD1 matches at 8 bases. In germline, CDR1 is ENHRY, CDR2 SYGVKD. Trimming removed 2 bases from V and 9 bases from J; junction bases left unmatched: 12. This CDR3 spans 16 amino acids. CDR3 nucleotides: TGTGCCATCAGTGAGAGGGCAGGGGGCCTAATCGGGCCCCAGCATTTT. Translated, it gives CAISERAGGLIGPQHF.

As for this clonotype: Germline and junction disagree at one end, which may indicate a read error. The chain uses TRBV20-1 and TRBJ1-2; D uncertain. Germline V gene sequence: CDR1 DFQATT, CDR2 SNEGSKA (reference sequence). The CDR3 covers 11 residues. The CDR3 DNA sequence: TGCAGTGCGAGAGAGGAATATGGCTACACCTTC. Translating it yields CSAREEYGYTF.

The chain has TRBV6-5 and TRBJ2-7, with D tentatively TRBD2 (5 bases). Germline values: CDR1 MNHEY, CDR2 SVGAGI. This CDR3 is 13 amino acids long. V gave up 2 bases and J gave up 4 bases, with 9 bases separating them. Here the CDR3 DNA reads TGTGCCAGCAGTTACGGAGGAACGTACGAGCAGTACTTC. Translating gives CASSYGGTYEQYF.

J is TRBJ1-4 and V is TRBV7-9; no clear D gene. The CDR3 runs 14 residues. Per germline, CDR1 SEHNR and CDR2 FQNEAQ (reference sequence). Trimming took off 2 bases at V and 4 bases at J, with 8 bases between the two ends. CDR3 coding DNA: TGTGCCAGCAGCTTATCTCGGAGTAATGAAAAACTGTTTTTT. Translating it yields CASSLSRSNEKLFF.

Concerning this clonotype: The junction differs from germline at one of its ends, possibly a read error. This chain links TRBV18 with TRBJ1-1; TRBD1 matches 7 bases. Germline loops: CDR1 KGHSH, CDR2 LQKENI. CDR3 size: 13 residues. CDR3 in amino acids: CASSGQQNTEALF. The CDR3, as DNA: TGTGCCAGCTCGGGACAGCAAAACACTGAAGCTCTCTTT.

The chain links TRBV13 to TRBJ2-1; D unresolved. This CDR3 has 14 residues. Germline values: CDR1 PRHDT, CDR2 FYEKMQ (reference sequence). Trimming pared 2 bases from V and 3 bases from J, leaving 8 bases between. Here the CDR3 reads CASSLSAIYNEQFF. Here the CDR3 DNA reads TGTGCCAGCAGCTTAAGTGCGATCTACAATGAGCAGTTCTTC.

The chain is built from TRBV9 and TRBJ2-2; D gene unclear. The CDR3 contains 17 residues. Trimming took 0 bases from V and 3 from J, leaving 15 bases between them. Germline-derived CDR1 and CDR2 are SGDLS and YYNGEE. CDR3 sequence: CASSVGSTESYTGELFF. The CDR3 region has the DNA TGTGCCAGCAGCGTAGGTTCAACAGAGAGTTACACCGGGGAGCTGTTTTTT.

For the CDR3, the DNA is TGTGCCAGCAGCTTAAAACAGGGCAAATCTGAAGCTTTCTTT. This sequence encodes CASSLKQGKSEAFF. This chain links TRBV11-2 with TRBJ1-1; tentatively, D is TRBD1 (6 bases). CDR3 length: 14 residues. The V end was cut by 2 bases, the J end by 6 bases, with 13 bases between. The germline V gene encodes CDR1 SGHAT and CDR2 FQNNGV.

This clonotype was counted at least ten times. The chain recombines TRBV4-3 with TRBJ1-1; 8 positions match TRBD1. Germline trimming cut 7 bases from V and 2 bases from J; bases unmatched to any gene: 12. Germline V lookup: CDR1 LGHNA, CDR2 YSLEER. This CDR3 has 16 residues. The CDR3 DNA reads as TGCGCCAGCACCACATCAGCGGGACAGGCAAACACTGAAGCTTTCTTT. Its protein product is CASTTSAGQANTEAFF.

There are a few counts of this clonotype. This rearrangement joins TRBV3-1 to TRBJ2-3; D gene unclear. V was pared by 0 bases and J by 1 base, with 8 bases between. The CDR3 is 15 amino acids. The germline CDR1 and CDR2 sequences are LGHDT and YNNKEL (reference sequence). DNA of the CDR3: TGTGCCAGCAGCCAAGAACAGCTACGCACAGATACGCAGTATTTT. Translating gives CASSQEQLRTDTQYF.

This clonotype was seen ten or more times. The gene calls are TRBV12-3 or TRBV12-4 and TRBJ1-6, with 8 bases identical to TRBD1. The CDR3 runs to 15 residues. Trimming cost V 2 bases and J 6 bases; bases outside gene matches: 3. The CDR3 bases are TGTGCCAGCAGTTTAAGGACAGGGCCTAATTCACCCCTCCACTTT. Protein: CASSLRTGPNSPLHF.

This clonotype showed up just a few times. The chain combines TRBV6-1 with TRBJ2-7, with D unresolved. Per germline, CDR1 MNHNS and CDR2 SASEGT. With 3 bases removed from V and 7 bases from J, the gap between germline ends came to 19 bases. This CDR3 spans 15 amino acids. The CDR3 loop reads CASSEVNLILGEQYF. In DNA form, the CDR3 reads TGTGCCAGCAGTGAGGTCAACCTGATTTTGGGAGAGCAGTACTTC.

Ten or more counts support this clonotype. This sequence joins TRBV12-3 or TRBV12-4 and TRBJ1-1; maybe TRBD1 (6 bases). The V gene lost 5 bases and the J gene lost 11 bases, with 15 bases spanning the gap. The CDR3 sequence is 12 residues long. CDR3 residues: CASSPGVRVAFF. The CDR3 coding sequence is TGTGCCAGCAGTCCAGGGGTCCGGGTGGCTTTCTTT.

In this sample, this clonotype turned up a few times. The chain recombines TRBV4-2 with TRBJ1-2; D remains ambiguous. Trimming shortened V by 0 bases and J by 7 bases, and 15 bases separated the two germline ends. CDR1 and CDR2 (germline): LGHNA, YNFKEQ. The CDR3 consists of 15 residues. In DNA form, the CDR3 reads TGTGCCAGCAGCCAAGACAACGTTGTCCAAGGTGGCTACACCTTC. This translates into CASSQDNVVQGGYTF.

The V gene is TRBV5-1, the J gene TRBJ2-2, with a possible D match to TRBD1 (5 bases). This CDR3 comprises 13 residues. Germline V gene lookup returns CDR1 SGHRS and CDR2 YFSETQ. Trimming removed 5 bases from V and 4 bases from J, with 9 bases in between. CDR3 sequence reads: CASRDSTTGELFF. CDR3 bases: TGCGCCAGCAGAGACAGTACCACCGGGGAGCTGTTTTTT.

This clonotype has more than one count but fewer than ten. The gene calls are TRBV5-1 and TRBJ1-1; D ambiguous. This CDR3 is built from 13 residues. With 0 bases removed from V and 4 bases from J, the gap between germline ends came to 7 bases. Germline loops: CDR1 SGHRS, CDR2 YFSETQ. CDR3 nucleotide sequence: TGCGCCAGCAGCTTGGGGTTAACCACTGAAGCTTTCTTT. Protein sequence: CASSLGLTTEAFF.